The T cell receptor (beta chain) under discussion was sequenced for a study of chemoradiotherapy in HPV16-positive cancers. The junction had 8 bases not matched to a gene; V was cut back by 4 bases and J by 6 bases. CDR1 is SGHNT and CDR2 is YYREEE in the germline V gene (reference sequence). This CDR3 spans 14 amino acids. Sequencing used immunoSEQ multiplex PCR; TCRdb keeps in-frame clones, though not all of them. The table shows under 35,000 clones, with 85% to 95% occurring only once. The sequence was collected from a human donor with HPV-associated anogenital cancer. J is TRBJ1-2 and V is TRBV5-4; 8 positions agree with TRBD1. The material sequenced was blood, taken from a patient who underwent chemoradiotherapy. This chain's CDR3 is CASSRSRQGHGYTF. CDR3 nucleotide sequence: TGTGCCAGCAGCCGCTCTCGACAGGGGCATGGCTACACCTTC.